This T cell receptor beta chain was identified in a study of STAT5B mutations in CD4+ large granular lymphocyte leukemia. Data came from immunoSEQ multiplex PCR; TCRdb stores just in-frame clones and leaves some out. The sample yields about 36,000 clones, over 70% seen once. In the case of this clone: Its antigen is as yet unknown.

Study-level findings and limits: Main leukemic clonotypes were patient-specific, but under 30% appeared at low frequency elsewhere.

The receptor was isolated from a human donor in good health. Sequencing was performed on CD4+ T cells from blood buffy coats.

CDR3 nucleotide sequence: TGCGCCAGCAGTACTAGCGGGGGGGGGAAAGGGGAGACCCAGTACTTC. Its protein product is CASSTSGGGKGETQYF. The chain couples TRBV4-3 to TRBJ2-5; 13 bases fit TRBD2. The trim removed 6 bases at V and 5 bases at J, leaving 9 bases unmatched. Germline assignment: CDR1 LGHNA and CDR2 YSLEER. The CDR3 runs to 16 residues.